The clone carrying this TCR beta chain came up many times. Its antigen remains unidentified. The source of the sample is a study of HIV-infected children after antiretroviral therapy interruption. Study at large: Children had CD4+ above 500, viral load below 50 copies/ml, either treatment arm. Broader study findings: By the end of treatment interruption, naive CD4+ clonality (Gini) increased.

V lost 5 bases to trimming and J lost 2 bases, with 7 bases between them. Germline V gene lookup returns CDR1 KGHDR and CDR2 SFDVKD. The CDR3 is 13 residues long. RNA-based 3' RACE libraries used unique molecular identifiers. Each CDR3 protein is one row after TCRdb ran MiXCR on the 3' RACE reads. The sample shows 90,000 or so distinct CDR3 sequences, about 7% of them seen only once. Specified treatment: PENTA 11 planned treatment interruption arm or continuous ART arm. The sequence was obtained from a pool of human donors with HIV. Sample: CD45RA+ CD4+ T cells from PBMCs, pooled from several time points, taken from a donor given antiretroviral therapy, either interrupted or continuous. Subset defined: naive CD4+ CD45RA+ CD45RO- T cells. This sequence joins TRBV24-1 and TRBJ2-3; D remains ambiguous. CDR3 coding DNA: TGTGCCACCAGTGCCAGGACCACAGATACGCAGTATTTT. This encodes CATSARTTDTQYF.